This T cell receptor (beta chain) was sequenced during a study of cytomegalovirus exposure and HLA in healthy donors. Study-level findings and limits: The authors confirmed in vitro that three CMV-associated chains were specific for CMV antigens. The study designated 150 or so TCR beta chains cytomegalovirus-associated. Most TCR sequences proved rare, with some public TCRs found in many donors. Reports indicated that the classifier achieved high specificity and sensitivity in diagnosing cytomegalovirus status.

TCRdb keeps only in-frame clones here, not all; method: immunoSEQ multiplex PCR. Among about 66,000 clones listed, around 97% were seen once. Regarding this clone: Antigen unknown.

The CDR3 contains 16 residues. The V segment lost 2 bases and the J segment 4 bases; nucleotides outside the gene matches: 8. The germline V gene has CDR1 MNHEY and CDR2 SVGAGI. This chain connects TRBV6-5 to TRBJ2-1, with 7 positions matching TRBD2. Input material: PBMCs. The sequence was obtained from a woman aged 18-29 years in good health and CMV-seropositive. The CDR3 nucleotides read TGTGCCAGCAGTTACCTCAGCGGGGAACTTTACAATGAGCAGTTCTTC. As protein: CASSYLSGELYNEQFF.